This TCR beta chain was sequenced in a study of T-cell reconstitution after alpha-beta-depleted transplantation in children. Notes on the study in general: One year after transplant, T-cell counts and diversity came mostly from newly produced T cells. At around two months after transplant, the alpha-beta T cells were reportedly derived from several hundred expanded clones that came from non-depleted graft cells. Recipient T cells and thymic progenitors that survived gave rise to the high TCRbeta diversity observed at day 60 in some patients.

The CDR3 length is 12 residues. Germline CDR1 reads ENHRY; CDR2 reads SYGVKD. Trimming left V 5 bases short and J 2 bases short, with 6 bases between. This clonotype was observed many times. Its antigen is not identified. Preparation of the TCRbeta library was carried out with unique molecular identifiers. TCRdb independently ran MiXCR on the PCR reads; one entry per CDR3 protein. The profile shows about 280,000 distinct CDR3 sequences, 11% of them singletons. Sequencing used peripheral blood, obtained 180 days after TCRalphabeta/CD19-depleted stem cell transplant. The genes are TRBV10-3 and TRBJ2-5; D call uncertain. This TCR came from a male patient aged 2 to 9 who had a stem cell transplant for chronic granulomatous disease, so the T cells may come from the graft donor. The CDR3 sequence is CAISRVQETQYF. The CDR3 bases are TGTGCCATCAGTCGGGTGCAAGAGACCCAGTACTTC.